This T cell receptor beta chain was sequenced for a study of cytomegalovirus exposure and HLA in healthy donors. Study results and limitations: Later, an analysis found that common viral pathogens appeared to be linked with several of the most significant clusters.

As for this clone: The antigen is undetermined.

PCR primers comprised 60 Vbeta and 13 Jbeta primers. The table came from immunoSEQ multiplex PCR; TCRdb's copy has only in-frame clones and leaves some out. The sample shows some 150,000 clones, roughly 84% of them seen only once. The source material was PBMCs. The receptor comes from a woman under 30 in good health and CMV-seronegative.

In DNA, the CDR3 is TGTGCCAGCAGCGTAGCTGGGTCTAGCGGGAGTTTCTACGAGCAGTACTTC. This translates into CASSVAGSSGSFYEQYF. V is TRBV9 and J is TRBJ2-7, with 10 positions matching TRBD2. This CDR3 is 17 amino acids long. Germline CDR1 reads SGDLS; CDR2 reads YYNGEE. The ends lost 0 bases at V and 3 bases at J; junction bases unmatched: 9.